This paragraph covers one TCR beta chain sequence. Its cognate antigen is unknown. The data derive from a study of T cell responses to AZD1222 COVID-19 vaccine. Clones were read by immunoSEQ multiplex PCR, and TCRdb kept only the in-frame ones, dropping some. This table holds approximately 82,000 clones, over 90% found once. Germline V lookup: CDR1 MDHEN, CDR2 SYDVKM. The CDR3 consists of 12 residues. Deletions cut 3 bases from V and 5 bases from J, with 7 bases between. Whole-study findings and limits: After the peak T cell response, and only then, were repertoires sampled.

The rearrangement links TRBV28 to TRBJ1-1; D unresolved. The sample here was peripheral blood, taken on day 0 of AZD1222 vaccination. This clonotype was sampled from an adult in good health. CDR3 DNA sequence: TGTGCCAGCAGTTTGGTAGGGACTGAAGCTTTCTTT. It specifies CASSLVGTEAFF.